Here is one T cell receptor beta chain with its context. Its antigen is undetermined. This is likely a read error, given that the CDR3 carries no conserved phenylalanine or tryptophan at its end. This sample stems from a study of glioma-infiltrating T cells. TCR alpha and beta CDR3 regions were amplified from RNA using iRepertoire nested multiplex PCR. Input was about 85-400 ng of tissue mRNA or PBMC total RNA. TCRdb recomputed calls from the multiplex PCR reads with MiXCR, one row per CDR3 protein. The table lists 44,000 or so distinct CDR3 sequences, 20% to 25% of them singletons. CDR3 length equals 18 residues. V gave up 3 bases and J gave up 4 bases, with 24 bases separating them. CDR1 LGHDT and CDR2 YNNKEL come from the germline V gene (reference sequence). Findings of the study overall: Above-expected tissue-blood divergence occurred in all gliomas, most in low-grade ones. Very few CDR3 sequences were shared between tissue and blood.

The sequencing sample was made of glioma tissue, nonneoplastic brain tissue, or PBMCs (not recorded which). This clonotype originated in a human donor with low-grade glioma or glioblastoma, undergoing nonglioma brain surgery, or in good health (not recorded which). This sequence joins TRBV3-1 and TRBJ1-2, with D possibly being TRBD1 (5 bases). The CDR3 sequence is CASSQGRDGALRRYGYTS. The DNA for the CDR3 is TGTGCCAGCAGCCAGGGTCGGGATGGGGCGCTCCGTCGCTATGGCTACACCTCC.